What follows are 5 T cell receptor beta chains derived from one specimen sequenced in a study of cytomegalovirus exposure and HLA in healthy donors. PCR used 60 Vbeta primers and 13 Jbeta primers. Only in-frame clones appear in the TCRdb table, and some are missing; sequencing was by immunoSEQ multiplex PCR. The sample records 150,000 to 200,000 clones, more than 65% being singletons. Input material: PBMCs. These receptors came from a woman aged 25-40 years in good health and CMV-seropositive.

The chain combines TRBV4-1 with TRBJ2-6; D gene ambiguous. This CDR3 comprises 15 residues. V was clipped by 2 bases and J by 4 bases, with 9 bases between them. Germline loops: CDR1 MGHRA, CDR2 YSYEKL. In DNA, the CDR3 is TGCGCCAGCAGCCAATCCCCCTCCGGGGCCAACGTCCTGACTTTC. The encoded protein is CASSQSPSGANVLTF.

This sequence joins TRBV15 and TRBJ2-7, with TRBD1 matching over 7 bases. The CDR3 loop spans 15 amino acids. Trimming took 0 bases from V and 1 from J; bases not matched to a gene: 3. The germline gives CDR1 LNHNV, CDR2 YYDKDF (reference sequence). The DNA for the CDR3 is TGTGCCACCAGCAGAGATACAGGGGAGTCCTACGAGCAGTACTTC. Translating gives CATSRDTGESYEQYF. Complete variable domain (other parts from reference TRBV15 and TRBJ2-7): DAMVIQNPRYQVTQFGKPVTLSCSQTLNHNVMYWYQQKSSQAPKLLFHYYDKDFNNEADTPDNFQSRRPNTSFCFLDIRSPGLGDTAMYLCATSRDTGESYEQYFGPGTRLTVT.

This chain uses TRBV7-2 with TRBJ2-5; D remains ambiguous. Trimming removed 5 bases from V and 2 bases from J, with 3 bases in between. From germline, CDR1 is SGHTA and CDR2 FQGNSA. The CDR3 runs 11 residues. In nucleotides, the CDR3 is TGTGCCAGCAGCCAGCAAGAGACCCAGTACTTC. It encodes CASSQQETQYF.

Only one count was recorded for this clone. The rearrangement links TRBV29-1 to TRBJ2-6; D is perhaps TRBD2 (5 bases). The CDR3 has 14 residues. Trimming shortened V by 6 bases and J by 2 bases, and 11 bases separated the two germline ends. CDR1 is SQVTM, CDR2 ANQGSEA, per germline. The chain's CDR3 is CSVAYGAGANVLTF. The CDR3 DNA sequence: TGCAGCGTCGCGTACGGGGCTGGGGCCAACGTCCTGACTTTC.

This chain links TRBV4-3 with TRBJ1-5; D perhaps matches TRBD1 (6 bases). The CDR3 consists of 17 residues. Germline V gene lookup returns CDR1 LGHNA and CDR2 YSLEER. V lost 0 bases and J 3 bases, leaving 15 bases between the germline ends. The CDR3 bases are TGCGCCAGCAGCCAAGAATACCCGACAGGCCCCAATCAGCCCCAGCATTTT. Protein product: CASSQEYPTGPNQPQHF.